This is a list of T cell receptor beta chains from one sample in a study of beta chain features in type 1 diabetes. The table came from immunoSEQ multiplex PCR; TCRdb's copy has only in-frame clones and leaves some out. Of 500,000 to 650,000 clones in the sample, approximately 13% were seen once. The specimen was naive CD4+ T cells from blood. The receptors shown here come from a man aged 25 to 45 with type 1 diabetes. CDR3s include the opening cysteine and the closing phenylalanine or tryptophan. The D gene is left open where the match is weak. Not every row has a clone size; where given, it reads once, few, many or a size class.

CASSSRTVQETQYF,TGTGCCAGCAGCTCTAGGACAGTCCAAGAGACCCAGTACTTC,-,TRBJ2-5,TRBV5-6,few
CASSLDLVESDTQYF,TGTGCCAGCAGCTTAGACTTAGTGGAATCAGATACGCAGTATTTT,-,TRBJ2-3,TRBV7-9,few
CASSPAGGPGDGYTF,TGTGCCAGCTCACCGGCCGGGGGGCCCGGGGATGGCTACACCTTC,-,TRBJ1-2,TRBV18,-
CASSYDGGNTIYF,TGCGCCAGCAGCTACGACGGTGGAAACACCATATATTTT,-,TRBJ1-3,TRBV5-1,-
CASSEQGQSNYGYTF,TGTGCCAGCAGTGAACAGGGACAGAGTAACTATGGCTACACCTTC,TRBD1,TRBJ1-2,TRBV6-1,-
CASSPGTNSPLHF,TGCGCCAGCAGCCCCGGCACTAATTCACCCCTCCACTTT,-,TRBJ1-6,TRBV5-1,few
CASSVEPENTEAFF,TGTGCCAGCAGCGTAGAACCAGAGAACACTGAAGCTTTCTTT,-,TRBJ1-1,TRBV9,few
CSVDARETQYF,TGCAGCGTTGACGCTCGGGAGACCCAGTACTTC,-,TRBJ2-5,TRBV29-1,-
CASSFGSSVGRIEEKLFF,TGTGCCAGCAGTTTCGGTTCCTCGGTCGGGCGAATAGAGGAAAAACTGTTTTTT,-,TRBJ1-4,TRBV28,few
CASSSQGAITFDEQFF,TGTGCCAGCAGCTCACAGGGGGCGATAACGTTCGATGAGCAGTTCTTC,TRBD1,TRBJ2-1,TRBV7-9,-
CASRSFSGGHYEQYF,TGTGCCAGCAGATCCTTTAGCGGGGGTCACTACGAGCAGTACTTC,TRBD2,TRBJ2-7,TRBV6-1,-
CASTPGQGGGYTF,TGTGCCAGCACCCCGGGACAGGGAGGTGGCTACACCTTC,TRBD1,TRBJ1-2,TRBV7-6,few
CASSSTGAASYNEQFF,TGCGCCAGCAGCTCTACGGGGGCAGCCTCCTACAATGAGCAGTTCTTC,-,TRBJ2-1,TRBV5-1,few
CASRDSEVRETQYF,TGTGCCAGCAGGGACAGCGAGGTCAGAGAGACCCAGTACTTC,-,TRBJ2-5,TRBV2,-
CASSLRAGGYTGELFF,TGTGCCAGCAGCTTACGGGCAGGGGGGTACACCGGGGAGCTGTTTTTT,-,TRBJ2-2,TRBV7-2,-
CASSPGLAVKTQYF,TGTGCCAGCAGCCCCGGACTAGCGGTTAAGACCCAGTACTTC,TRBD2,TRBJ2-5,TRBV5-6,-
CASSPFSSEGPYNEQFF,TGCGCCAGCAGCCCCTTCTCTAGCGAAGGGCCGTACAATGAGCAGTTCTTC,-,TRBJ2-1,TRBV4-1,few
CASSLSERAETQYF,TGTGCCAGCAGTTTAAGCGAGAGGGCAGAGACCCAGTACTTC,-,TRBJ2-5,TRBV28,-
CAWSVSHEQFF,TGTGCCTGGAGTGTATCTCATGAGCAGTTCTTC,-,TRBJ2-1,TRBV30,few
CASSQDRGVEQYF,TGCGCCAGCAGCCAAGATAGAGGGGTCGAGCAGTACTTC,-,TRBJ2-7,TRBV4-3,-
CAISVDRGYEQYF,TGTGCCATCAGTGTCGACAGGGGATACGAGCAGTACTTC,TRBD1,TRBJ2-7,TRBV10-3,few
CASSRRTSGSYTDTQYF,TGTGCCAGCAGCCGAAGGACTAGCGGATCCTACACAGATACGCAGTATTTT,TRBD2,TRBJ2-3,TRBV13,-
CASSLVTGSYNEQFF,TGTGCCAGCAGCTTAGTCACCGGGAGTTACAATGAGCAGTTCTTC,-,TRBJ2-1,TRBV7-2,-
CASSNRGTCPNTGELFF,TGTGCCAGCAGCAACCGGGGGACATGTCCGAACACCGGGGAGCTGTTTTTT,-,TRBJ2-2,TRBV21-1,few
CASSRGTEAFF,TGTGCCAGCAGTCGGGGCACTGAAGCTTTCTTT,-,TRBJ1-1,TRBV6-5,-
CASSSPGTGELFF,TGTGCCAGCAGCAGTCCCGGGACAGGGGAGCTGTTTTTT,-,TRBJ2-2,TRBV7-2,-
CASSLKRGFQPQHF,TGTGCCAGCAGTTTAAAAAGGGGATTTCAGCCCCAGCATTTT,-,TRBJ1-5,TRBV27,-
CASSQSGAEADTQYF,TGCGCCAGCAGCCAAAGCGGGGCCGAGGCAGATACGCAGTATTTT,TRBD2,TRBJ2-3,TRBV4-3,-
CASSTPRGYDTEAFF,TGTGCCAGTAGTACCCCGAGGGGGTATGATACTGAAGCTTTCTTT,-,TRBJ1-1,TRBV19,-
CASSEAKNIQYF,TGTGCCAGCAGCGAGGCCAAAAACATTCAGTACTTC,-,TRBJ2-4,TRBV6-5,-
CAWSAPSHEQYF,TGTGCCTGGTCGGCCCCCTCCCACGAGCAGTACTTC,-,TRBJ2-7,TRBV30,-
CASSPGGERGTEAFF,TGCGCCAGCAGCCCGGGAGGGGAACGAGGAACTGAAGCTTTCTTT,-,TRBJ1-1,TRBV5-1,-
CASTTGGGHYSNQPQHF,TGTGCCAGCACCACCGGGGGAGGGCACTATAGCAATCAGCCCCAGCATTTT,-,TRBJ1-5,TRBV7-2,-
CASSLIGAHPYF,TGTGCCAGCAGCTTAATCGGCGCCCACCCCTACTTC,-,TRBJ2-5,TRBV7-9,-
CASSLGTSGGDTQYF,TGTGCCAGCAGCTTAGGGACTAGCGGGGGCGATACGCAGTATTTT,TRBD2,TRBJ2-3,TRBV11-2,-
CASSEQGAYGYTF,TGCGCCAGCAGTGAGCAGGGCGCCTATGGCTACACCTTC,-,TRBJ1-2,TRBV10-1,few
CASSSTSGATDTQYF,TGTGCCAGCAGCTCGACTAGCGGGGCAACAGATACGCAGTATTTT,TRBD2,TRBJ2-3,TRBV7-9,few
CASSGWGPDTQYF,TGTGCCAGCAGTGGATGGGGTCCAGATACGCAGTATTTT,-,TRBJ2-3,TRBV2,few
CASSLTGDNEQFF,TGTGCCAGCAGCTTAACAGGGGACAATGAGCAGTTCTTC,TRBD1,TRBJ2-1,TRBV11-3,few
CASSFEGNYGYTF,TGTGCCAGCAGTTTTGAAGGAAACTATGGCTACACCTTC,-,TRBJ1-2,TRBV27,-
CASNAATRGWDEQFF,TGTGCCAGCAACGCGGCGACTAGAGGGTGGGATGAGCAGTTCTTC,-,TRBJ2-1,TRBV6-4,few
CASSPPGGTTPEQYF,TGTGCCAGCTCACCGCCCGGGGGCACAACTCCCGAGCAGTACTTC,-,TRBJ2-7,TRBV18,-
CASRISTRQVRTDTQYF,TGTGCCAGCAGAATATCGACAAGACAGGTTCGCACAGATACGCAGTATTTT,-,TRBJ2-3,TRBV27,-
CASSQPRPNTGELFF,TGCGCCAGCAGTCAACCCCGACCGAACACCGGGGAGCTGTTTTTT,-,TRBJ2-2,TRBV23-1,few
CAISEPDSGETQYF,TGTGCCATCAGTGAGCCGGACAGTGGGGAGACCCAGTACTTC,-,TRBJ2-5,TRBV10-3,many
CASSQSVRTGDLVGNTIYF,TGCGCCAGCAGTCAATCGGTGAGGACAGGGGATTTGGTTGGAAACACCATATATTTT,TRBD1,TRBJ1-3,TRBV23-1,few
CAWSRLGSLTQETQYF,TGTGCCTGGAGTAGACTAGGCAGCCTAACCCAAGAGACCCAGTACTTC,-,TRBJ2-5,TRBV30,few
CASSTRTGPGETQYF,TGTGCCAGTAGCACCCGGACAGGACCGGGAGAGACCCAGTACTTC,TRBD1,TRBJ2-5,TRBV19,few
CASSLGPRGTYNEQFF,TGCGCCAGCAGCTTGGGGCCCCGCGGCACCTACAATGAGCAGTTCTTC,-,TRBJ2-1,TRBV5-1,few
CASSQREVSGNTIYF,TGCGCCAGCAGCCAACGAGAGGTCTCTGGAAACACCATATATTTT,-,TRBJ1-3,TRBV4-3,few